This T cell receptor (beta chain) is from a study of T cells after yellow fever vaccination. This clonotype is termed medium-sized. The germline gives CDR1 MNHEY, CDR2 SMNVEV (reference sequence). The CDR3 consists of 16 residues. Trimming cost V 3 bases and J 3 bases; bases outside gene matches: 9. Study conclusions and caveats: A large majority of primary-vaccination clones showed up again after the booster (just under 97% CD4, almost 90% CD8). Secondary responses were weaker yet peaked faster, day 5 versus 15. Vaccine-responding clonotypes were almost all undetectable in sorted memory subsets on day 0.

5'RACE template switching added a universal primer site and UMIs to TCR cDNA. TCRdb processed the 5' RACE reads anew with MiXCR; each CDR3 protein has one entry. The profile shows 10,000 to 15,000 distinct CDR3 sequences, under 6% of them singletons. The sample in question was PBMCs, either bulk or a sorted T-cell subset (CD4+, CD8+, memory, or dextramer-sorted; not recorded which), obtained on the day of the yellow fever booster vaccination. The chain has TRBV27 and TRBJ2-7; the match to TRBD1 covers 9 bases. This receptor was identified in a man aged 30 to 39 who received the YFV17D yellow fever vaccine. Here the CDR3 DNA reads TGTGCCAGCAGTTTCCGCCACGGGACAGGGCACTACGAGCAGTACTTC. This gives the protein CASSFRHGTGHYEQYF.